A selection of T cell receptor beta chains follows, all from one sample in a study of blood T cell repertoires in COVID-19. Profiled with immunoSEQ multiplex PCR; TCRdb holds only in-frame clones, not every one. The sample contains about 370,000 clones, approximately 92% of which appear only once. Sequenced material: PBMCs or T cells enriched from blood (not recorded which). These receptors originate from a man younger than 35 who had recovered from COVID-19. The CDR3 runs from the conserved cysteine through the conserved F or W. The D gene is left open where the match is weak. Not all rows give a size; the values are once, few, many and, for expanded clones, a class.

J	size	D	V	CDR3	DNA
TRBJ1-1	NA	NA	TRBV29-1	CSVKGVTEAFF	TGCAGCGTTAAGGGAGTTACTGAAGCTTTCTTT
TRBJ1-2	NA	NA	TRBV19	CASSPSETGNYGYTF	TGTGCCAGTAGTCCCAGTGAAACAGGGAACTATGGCTACACCTTC
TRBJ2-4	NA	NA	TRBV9	CASSVALGDIQYF	TGTGCCAGCAGCGTAGCTTTAGGGGACATTCAGTACTTC
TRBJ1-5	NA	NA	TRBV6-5	CASRLTQGSLQPQHF	TGTGCCAGCAGGCTGACACAGGGAAGTTTGCAGCCCCAGCATTTT
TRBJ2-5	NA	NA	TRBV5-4	CASSTQETQYF	TGTGCCAGCAGCACTCAAGAGACCCAGTACTTC
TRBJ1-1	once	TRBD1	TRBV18	CASSPRTGESEAFF	TGTGCCAGCTCACCCAGGACAGGGGAGAGTGAAGCTTTCTTT
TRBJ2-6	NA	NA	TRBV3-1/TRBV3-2	CASRQGSGANVLTF	TGTGCCAGCCGTCAGGGGTCCGGGGCCAACGTCCTGACTTTC
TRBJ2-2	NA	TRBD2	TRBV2	CASTGTSVGELFF	TGTGCCAGCACGGGGACTAGCGTCGGGGAGCTGTTTTTT
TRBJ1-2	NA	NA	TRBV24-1	CATSDRGGGYTF	TGTGCCACCAGTGACCGAGGGGGTGGCTACACCTTC
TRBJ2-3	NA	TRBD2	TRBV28	CASSLTPGLAASRGTDTQYF	TGTGCCAGCAGTTTAACCCCGGGACTAGCGGCCAGCAGAGGCACAGATACGCAGTATTTT
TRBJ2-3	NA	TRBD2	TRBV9	CASSVVGAGVNTQYF	TGTGCCAGCAGCGTAGTTGGAGCGGGGGTGAATACGCAGTATTTT
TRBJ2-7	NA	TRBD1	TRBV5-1	CASREAGTGPYEQYF	TGCGCCAGCAGGGAAGCCGGGACAGGCCCCTACGAGCAGTACTTC
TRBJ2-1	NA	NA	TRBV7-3	CASSLSVQSHNEQFF	TGTGCCAGCAGCTTAAGTGTACAGAGCCACAATGAGCAGTTCTTC
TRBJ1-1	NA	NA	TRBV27	CATHRGTEAFF	TGTGCCACCCATAGGGGAACTGAAGCTTTCTTT
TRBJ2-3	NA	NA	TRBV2	CASRARLQGTFSTDTQYF	TGTGCCAGCAGGGCCAGGCTACAGGGTACCTTTAGCACAGATACGCAGTATTTT
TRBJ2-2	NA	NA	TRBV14	CASSPSRGTFLTGELFF	TGTGCCAGCAGCCCATCAAGGGGGACCTTCTTAACCGGGGAGCTGTTTTTT
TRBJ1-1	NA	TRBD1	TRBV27	CASSLDRGNTEAFF	TGTGCCAGCAGCCTGGACAGGGGTAACACTGAAGCTTTCTTT
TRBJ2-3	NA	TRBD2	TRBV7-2	CASRTRGLAGDTDTQYF	TGTGCCAGCAGAACCCGGGGGCTAGCGGGAGACACAGATACGCAGTATTTT
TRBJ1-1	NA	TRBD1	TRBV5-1	CASRISQGAQAFF	TGCGCCAGCAGGATCTCCCAGGGGGCCCAAGCTTTCTTT
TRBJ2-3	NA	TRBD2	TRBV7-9	CASSPASREGTDTQYF	TGTGCCAGCAGCCCGGCGTCGCGGGAGGGCACAGATACGCAGTATTTT
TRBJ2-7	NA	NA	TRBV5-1	CASSNQVNYEQYF	TGCGCCAGCAGCAACCAGGTTAACTACGAGCAGTACTTC
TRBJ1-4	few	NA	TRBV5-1	CASSLDAAEEKLFF	TGCGCCAGCAGCTTGGACGCCGCGGAGGAAAAACTGTTTTTT
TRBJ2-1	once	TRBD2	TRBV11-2	CASSLRREQLGNEQFF	TGTGCCAGCAGCTTGAGGCGGGAGCAGTTGGGTAATGAGCAGTTCTTC
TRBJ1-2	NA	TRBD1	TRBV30	CAWTHKKDLKPGQGAKGGYGYTF	TGTGCCTGGACCCACAAGAAAGATCTGAAACCGGGACAGGGGGCCAAAGGCGGCTATGGCTACACCTTC
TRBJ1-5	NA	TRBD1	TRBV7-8	CASSWEQGTIQPQHF	TGTGCCAGCAGCTGGGAACAGGGGACCATACAGCCCCAGCATTTT
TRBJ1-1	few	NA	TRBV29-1	CSVEYSLGTEAFF	TGCAGCGTTGAATATAGCTTAGGCACTGAAGCTTTCTTT
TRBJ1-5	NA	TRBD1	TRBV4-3	CASSRDRVNQPQHF	TGCGCCAGCAGCCGGGACAGGGTTAATCAGCCCCAGCATTTT
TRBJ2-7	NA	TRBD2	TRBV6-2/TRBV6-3	CASSAGLAGASYEQYF	TGTGCCAGCAGCGCCGGACTAGCGGGCGCCTCCTACGAGCAGTACTTC
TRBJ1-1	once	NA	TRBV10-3	CAISGGQQAFF	TGTGCCATCAGTGGGGGGCAGCAAGCTTTCTTT
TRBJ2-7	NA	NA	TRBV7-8	CASSFTGYEQYF	TGTGCCAGCAGCTTTACGGGGTACGAGCAGTACTTC
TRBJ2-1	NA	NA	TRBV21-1	CAFLVPSYNEQFF	TGTGCCTTTCTCGTCCCTAGCTACAATGAGCAGTTCTTC
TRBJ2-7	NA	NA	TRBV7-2	CASSFRVPYEQYF	TGTGCCAGCAGCTTTCGAGTCCCCTACGAGCAGTACTTC
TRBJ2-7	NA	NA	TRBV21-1	CASSMVLSEVSKRTYEQYF	TGTGCCAGCAGCATGGTTCTCTCGGAGGTATCTAAGAGGACCTACGAGCAGTACTTC
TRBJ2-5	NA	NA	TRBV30	CAWSVNTEAQYF	TGTGCCTGGAGTGTAAATACGGAGGCCCAGTACTTC
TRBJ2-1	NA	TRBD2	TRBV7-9	CASSYTSGNEQFF	TGTGCCAGCAGCTACACTAGCGGGAATGAGCAGTTCTTC
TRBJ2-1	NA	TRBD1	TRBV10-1	CASSETPGQGYNEQFF	TGCGCCAGCAGTGAAACACCGGGACAGGGCTACAATGAGCAGTTCTTC
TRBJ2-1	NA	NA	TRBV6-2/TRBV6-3	CASSYPSANEQFF	TGTGCCAGCAGTTACCCTAGCGCAAATGAGCAGTTCTTC
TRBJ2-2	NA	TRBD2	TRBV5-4	CASSSSPTSGGDGELFF	TGTGCCAGCAGCTCCAGCCCGACTAGCGGGGGGGACGGGGAGCTGTTTTTT
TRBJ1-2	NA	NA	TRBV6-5	CASAEQGIFNYGYTF	TGTGCCAGCGCCGAACAGGGAATATTTAACTATGGCTACACCTTC
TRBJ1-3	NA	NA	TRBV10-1	CASRLGGRLSSGNTIYF	TGCGCCAGCAGGCTCGGGGGAAGACTAAGCTCTGGAAACACCATATATTTT
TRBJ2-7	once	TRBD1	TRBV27	CASRSKIGTGRYEQYF	TGTGCCAGCAGGTCGAAAATAGGGACAGGGAGGTACGAGCAGTACTTC
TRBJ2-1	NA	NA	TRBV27	CASSSDRQAEQFF	TGTGCCAGCAGTTCCGACCGCCAGGCTGAGCAGTTCTTC
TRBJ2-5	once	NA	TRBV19	CASLGGEETQYF	TGTGCCAGTCTAGGAGGGGAAGAGACCCAGTACTTC
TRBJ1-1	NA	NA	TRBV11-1	CASSAVQMNTEAFF	TGTGCCAGCAGCGCTGTACAGATGAACACTGAAGCTTTCTTT
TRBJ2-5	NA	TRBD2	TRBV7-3	CASSQGLAGGEETQYF	TGTGCCAGCAGCCAGGGGCTAGCGGGAGGGGAAGAGACCCAGTACTTC
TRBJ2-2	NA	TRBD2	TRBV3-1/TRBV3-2	CASSQGAAGGIGELFF	TGTGCCAGCAGCCAAGGGGCAGCGGGAGGAATCGGGGAGCTGTTTTTT
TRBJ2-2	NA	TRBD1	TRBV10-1	CASSSTGGEFTGELFF	TGCGCCAGCAGTAGTACAGGGGGCGAATTCACCGGGGAGCTGTTTTTT
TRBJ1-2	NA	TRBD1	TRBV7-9	CASSSGQGYYGYTF	TGTGCCAGCAGTTCGGGACAGGGGTACTATGGCTACACCTTC
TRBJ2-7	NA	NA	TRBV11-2	CASSSGTSNYEQYF	TGTGCCAGCAGCTCCGGGACAAGCAACTACGAGCAGTACTTC
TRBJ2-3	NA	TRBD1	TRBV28	CASSGQGATTDTQYF	TGTGCCAGCTCCGGACAGGGGGCTACCACAGATACGCAGTATTTT
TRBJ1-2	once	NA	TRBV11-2	CASSTRWKEPLYGYTF	TGTGCCAGCAGCACGAGGTGGAAGGAGCCACTATATGGCTACACCTTC
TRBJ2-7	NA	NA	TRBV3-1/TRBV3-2	CASSQDPGLQQYF	TGTGCCAGCAGCCAAGATCCGGGTCTGCAGCAGTACTTC
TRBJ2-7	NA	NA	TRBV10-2	CASSRDGGEQYF	TGCGCCAGCAGTCGGGACGGGGGCGAGCAGTACTTC
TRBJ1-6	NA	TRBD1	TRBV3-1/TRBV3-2	CASSDRGGSPLHF	TGTGCCAGCAGTGACAGGGGAGGGTCACCCCTCCACTTT
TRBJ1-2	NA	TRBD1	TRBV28	CASSLPGQAYYGYTF	TGTGCCAGCAGTTTACCCGGACAGGCCTACTATGGCTACACCTTC